A selection of T cell receptor beta chains follows, all from one sample in a study of blood T cells in healthy people across ages. Using its own MiXCR run on the 5' RACE reads, TCRdb lists one record per CDR3 protein. The sample comprises roughly 1.6 million distinct CDR3 sequences, about 31% of which are singletons, and over 9% rests with the top ten. The sequencing sample was made of blood. These receptors were taken from a woman aged 25 to 39 in good health. The CDR3 runs from the conserved cysteine through the conserved F or W. The order of the fields is J gene, clone size, D gene, CDR3 length, V gene, CDR3 protein, CDR3 DNA. A D gene is named only where the DNA matches it firmly. Rows give clone size only sometimes, using once, few, many, or a class for an expanded clone.

j_gene: TRBJ2-2
abundance: -
d_gene: TRBD2
len: 18
v_gene: TRBV3-1
CDR3aa: CASSPQRYGGITPGELFF
CDR3nt: TGTGCCAGCAGCCCCCAACGGTACGGGGGGATAACACCCGGGGAGCTGTTTTTT

j_gene: TRBJ1-2
abundance: many
d_gene: -
len: 13
v_gene: TRBV12-3/TRBV12-4
CDR3aa: CASSSSGSHGYTF
CDR3nt: TGTGCCAGCAGTTCCTCAGGGTCGCATGGCTACACCTTC

j_gene: TRBJ2-7
abundance: few
d_gene: -
len: 15
v_gene: TRBV9
CDR3aa: CARLGAPETRDEQYF
CDR3nt: TGTGCCAGATTAGGCGCACCGGAAACTAGGGACGAGCAGTACTTC

j_gene: TRBJ2-5
abundance: few
d_gene: TRBD1
len: 17
v_gene: TRBV7-9
CDR3aa: CASSAKPGQKFWETQYF
CDR3nt: TGTGCCAGCAGCGCCAAGCCGGGACAGAAATTTTGGGAGACCCAGTACTTC

j_gene: TRBJ1-1
abundance: -
d_gene: -
len: 13
v_gene: TRBV9
CDR3aa: CASTPYLNTEAFF
CDR3nt: TGTGCCAGCACCCCATACCTGAACACTGAAGCTTTCTTT

j_gene: TRBJ2-1
abundance: many
d_gene: TRBD2
len: 16
v_gene: TRBV7-2
CDR3aa: CASSSLSGRPRGEQFF
CDR3nt: TGTGCCAGCAGCTCCCTTAGCGGGAGACCCAGAGGTGAGCAGTTCTTC

j_gene: TRBJ1-5
abundance: -
d_gene: -
len: 14
v_gene: TRBV6-1
CDR3aa: CASSEAIRYQPQHF
CDR3nt: TGTGCCAGCAGTGAGGCAATTAGGTATCAGCCCCAGCATTTT

j_gene: TRBJ1-1
abundance: -
d_gene: TRBD1
len: 15
v_gene: TRBV2
CDR3aa: CASREIRTGNTEAFF
CDR3nt: TGTGCCAGCAGAGAAATACGGACAGGGAACACTGAAGCTTTCTTT

j_gene: TRBJ2-1
abundance: many
d_gene: TRBD2
len: 18
v_gene: TRBV6-5
CDR3aa: CASSYRLGASGSLDEQFF
CDR3nt: TGTGCCAGCAGTTACAGGCTGGGTGCTAGCGGGAGCCTGGATGAGCAGTTCTTC

j_gene: TRBJ2-7
abundance: many
d_gene: -
len: 14
v_gene: TRBV7-2
CDR3aa: CASSWRGRPYEQYF
CDR3nt: TGTGCCAGCAGCTGGCGGGGTCGGCCCTACGAGCAGTACTTC

j_gene: TRBJ1-6
abundance: -
d_gene: -
len: 14
v_gene: TRBV21-1
CDR3aa: CASSRIGGHSPLHF
CDR3nt: TGTGCCAGCAGCAGGATTGGGGGTCATTCACCCCTCCACTTT

j_gene: TRBJ2-7
abundance: few
d_gene: -
len: 14
v_gene: TRBV12-3/TRBV12-4
CDR3aa: CASSSRDRWNEQYF
CDR3nt: TGTGCCAGCAGTTCCCGGGACCGCTGGAACGAGCAGTACTTC

j_gene: TRBJ2-5
abundance: few
d_gene: -
len: 15
v_gene: TRBV27
CDR3aa: CASRSQGPTQETQYF
CDR3nt: TGTGCCAGTAGATCACAGGGTCCCACTCAAGAGACCCAGTACTTC

j_gene: TRBJ2-5
abundance: -
d_gene: -
len: 12
v_gene: TRBV29-1
CDR3aa: CSVFSGEETQYF
CDR3nt: TGCAGCGTTTTTTCAGGGGAAGAGACCCAGTACTTC

j_gene: TRBJ2-7
abundance: -
d_gene: TRBD2
len: 14
v_gene: TRBV7-9
CDR3aa: CASGSGGNPNEQYF
CDR3nt: TGTGCCAGCGGGAGCGGGGGGAACCCCAACGAGCAGTACTTC

j_gene: TRBJ2-5
abundance: few
d_gene: -
len: 16
v_gene: TRBV27
CDR3aa: CASSANGGGDRETQYF
CDR3nt: TGTGCCAGCAGTGCCAATGGGGGGGGCGACCGGGAGACCCAGTACTTC

j_gene: TRBJ2-1
abundance: -
d_gene: -
len: 11
v_gene: TRBV5-6
CDR3aa: CASSLKDRQFF
CDR3nt: TGTGCCAGCAGCTTGAAGGACAGGCAGTTCTTC

j_gene: TRBJ2-3
abundance: -
d_gene: TRBD2
len: 15
v_gene: TRBV24-1
CDR3aa: CATSASGRDTDTQYF
CDR3nt: TGTGCCACCAGCGCCAGCGGGAGAGACACAGATACGCAGTATTTT

j_gene: TRBJ2-5
abundance: -
d_gene: TRBD2
len: 17
v_gene: TRBV3-1
CDR3aa: CASSQVTLTSGKETQYF
CDR3nt: TGTGCCAGCAGCCAAGTGACCCTGACTAGCGGGAAAGAGACCCAGTACTTC

j_gene: TRBJ2-1
abundance: many
d_gene: TRBD2
len: 15
v_gene: TRBV7-2
CDR3aa: CASSLELAGANEQFF
CDR3nt: TGTGCCAGCAGCTTAGAATTAGCGGGAGCAAATGAGCAGTTCTTC

j_gene: TRBJ2-7
abundance: -
d_gene: -
len: 14
v_gene: TRBV15
CDR3aa: CATSPRTGTYEQYF
CDR3nt: TGTGCCACCAGCCCGCGGACGGGTACCTACGAGCAGTACTTC

j_gene: TRBJ2-3
abundance: few
d_gene: -
len: 14
v_gene: TRBV7-7
CDR3aa: CASSYGTPPDTQYF
CDR3nt: TGTGCCAGCAGCTACGGGACACCTCCAGATACGCAGTATTTT

j_gene: TRBJ2-5
abundance: -
d_gene: -
len: 16
v_gene: TRBV6-6
CDR3aa: CASSSPRDWTQETQYF
CDR3nt: TGTGCCAGCAGCTCACCCCGGGACTGGACTCAAGAGACCCAGTACTTC

j_gene: TRBJ2-1
abundance: -
d_gene: TRBD2
len: 15
v_gene: TRBV6-4
CDR3aa: CASSEGTSGDNEQFF
CDR3nt: TGTGCCAGCAGTGAAGGGACTAGCGGGGATAATGAGCAGTTCTTC

j_gene: TRBJ2-7
abundance: many
d_gene: -
len: 11
v_gene: TRBV27
CDR3aa: CASTDGYEQYF
CDR3nt: TGTGCCAGCACCGATGGGTACGAGCAGTACTTC

j_gene: TRBJ1-1
abundance: -
d_gene: -
len: 13
v_gene: TRBV5-1
CDR3aa: CASQDTGVSEAFF
CDR3nt: TGCGCCAGCCAAGACACTGGGGTCTCTGAAGCTTTCTTT

j_gene: TRBJ2-2
abundance: -
d_gene: -
len: 14
v_gene: TRBV10-3
CDR3aa: CAISEPGGTGELFF
CDR3nt: TGTGCCATCAGTGAACCTGGAGGGACCGGGGAGCTGTTTTTT

j_gene: TRBJ2-5
abundance: few
d_gene: -
len: 14
v_gene: TRBV29-1
CDR3aa: CSVPKPAVKETQYF
CDR3nt: TGCAGCGTTCCCAAGCCAGCGGTTAAAGAGACCCAGTACTTC

j_gene: TRBJ2-7
abundance: -
d_gene: -
len: 15
v_gene: TRBV2
CDR3aa: CASSDWGLPSYEQYF
CDR3nt: TGTGCCAGCAGTGACTGGGGGCTACCATCCTACGAGCAGTACTTC

j_gene: TRBJ2-7
abundance: many
d_gene: -
len: 14
v_gene: TRBV29-1
CDR3aa: CSTSGLAGGDEQYF
CDR3nt: TGCTCGACTTCGGGACTTGCCGGCGGGGACGAGCAGTACTTC

j_gene: TRBJ1-6
abundance: -
d_gene: TRBD1
len: 17
v_gene: TRBV5-1
CDR3aa: CASSLRTGGNNNSPLHF
CDR3nt: TGCGCCAGCAGCCTACGGACAGGGGGCAATAATAATTCACCCCTCCACTTT

j_gene: TRBJ2-7
abundance: -
d_gene: TRBD1
len: 12
v_gene: TRBV11-2
CDR3aa: CASSGQCYEQYF
CDR3nt: TGTGCCAGTTCGGGACAGTGCTACGAGCAGTACTTC

j_gene: TRBJ1-2
abundance: once
d_gene: -
len: 13
v_gene: TRBV29-1
CDR3aa: CSVGTGTDYGHTF
CDR3nt: -

j_gene: TRBJ2-7
abundance: -
d_gene: -
len: 15
v_gene: TRBV20-1
CDR3aa: CSARERARSSYEQYF
CDR3nt: TGCAGTGCCCGCGAGAGGGCCCGAAGCTCCTACGAGCAGTACTTC

j_gene: TRBJ2-7
abundance: few
d_gene: -
len: 18
v_gene: TRBV11-2
CDR3aa: CASSYITSATAISYEQYF
CDR3nt: TGTGCCAGCAGCTATATAACTTCCGCGACAGCAATCTCCTACGAGCAGTACTTC

j_gene: TRBJ2-1
abundance: -
d_gene: TRBD2
len: 16
v_gene: TRBV12-3/TRBV12-4
CDR3aa: CASSGGTSGRFREQFF
CDR3nt: TGTGCCAGCAGTGGCGGGACTAGCGGGAGGTTCCGGGAGCAGTTCTTC

j_gene: TRBJ2-1
abundance: few
d_gene: -
len: 13
v_gene: TRBV7-3
CDR3aa: CASSLMPGNEQFF
CDR3nt: TGTGCCAGCAGCTTAATGCCAGGGAATGAGCAGTTCTTC

j_gene: TRBJ2-3
abundance: -
d_gene: TRBD2
len: 16
v_gene: TRBV27
CDR3aa: CASSPSSGDSTDTQYF
CDR3nt: TGTGCCAGCAGCCCGTCTAGCGGGGACAGCACAGATACGCAGTATTTT

j_gene: TRBJ2-7
abundance: -
d_gene: TRBD2
len: 15
v_gene: TRBV7-2
CDR3aa: CASSFPTSGSDEQYF
CDR3nt: TGTGCCAGCAGCTTTCCGACTAGCGGGAGTGACGAGCAGTACTTC

j_gene: TRBJ2-1
abundance: -
d_gene: TRBD2
len: 15
v_gene: TRBV28
CDR3aa: CASSSPGLGYNEQFF
CDR3nt: TGTGCCAGCAGTTCCCCCGGACTAGGGTACAATGAGCAGTTCTTC

j_gene: TRBJ2-5
abundance: -
d_gene: TRBD2
len: 16
v_gene: TRBV7-2
CDR3aa: CASSLRYLAGVETQYF
CDR3nt: TGTGCCAGCAGCTTGAGGTACCTAGCGGGGGTCGAGACCCAGTACTTC

j_gene: TRBJ2-3
abundance: -
d_gene: -
len: 11
v_gene: TRBV29-1
CDR3aa: CSVEGGDTQYF
CDR3nt: TGCAGCGTTGAAGGAGGGGATACGCAGTATTTT

j_gene: TRBJ2-5
abundance: -
d_gene: TRBD2
len: 13
v_gene: TRBV12-3/TRBV12-4
CDR3aa: CASSLLAGEPLYF
CDR3nt: TGTGCCAGCAGTTTATTAGCGGGAGAGCCCCTGTACTTC

j_gene: TRBJ2-7
abundance: -
d_gene: TRBD1
len: 14
v_gene: TRBV28
CDR3aa: CASSPGGKRYEQYF
CDR3nt: TGTGCCAGCAGTCCAGGGGGCAAGCGGTACGAGCAGTACTTC

j_gene: TRBJ1-5
abundance: few
d_gene: TRBD1
len: 15
v_gene: TRBV4-1
CDR3aa: CASSHGDRGVQPQHF
CDR3nt: TGCGCCAGCAGCCACGGGGACAGGGGGGTCCAGCCCCAGCATTTT

j_gene: TRBJ2-3
abundance: -
d_gene: -
len: 13
v_gene: TRBV28
CDR3aa: CASGDPSTDTQYF
CDR3nt: TGTGCCAGCGGGGACCCTAGCACAGATACGCAGTATTTT

j_gene: TRBJ1-5
abundance: -
d_gene: -
len: 13
v_gene: TRBV7-2
CDR3aa: CASTQDPGQPQHF
CDR3nt: TGTGCCAGCACCCAGGATCCCGGTCAGCCCCAGCATTTT

j_gene: TRBJ2-7
abundance: -
d_gene: -
len: 13
v_gene: TRBV6-5
CDR3aa: CASSYGGDNEQYF
CDR3nt: TGTGCCAGCAGTTACGGGGGGGACAACGAGCAGTACTTC